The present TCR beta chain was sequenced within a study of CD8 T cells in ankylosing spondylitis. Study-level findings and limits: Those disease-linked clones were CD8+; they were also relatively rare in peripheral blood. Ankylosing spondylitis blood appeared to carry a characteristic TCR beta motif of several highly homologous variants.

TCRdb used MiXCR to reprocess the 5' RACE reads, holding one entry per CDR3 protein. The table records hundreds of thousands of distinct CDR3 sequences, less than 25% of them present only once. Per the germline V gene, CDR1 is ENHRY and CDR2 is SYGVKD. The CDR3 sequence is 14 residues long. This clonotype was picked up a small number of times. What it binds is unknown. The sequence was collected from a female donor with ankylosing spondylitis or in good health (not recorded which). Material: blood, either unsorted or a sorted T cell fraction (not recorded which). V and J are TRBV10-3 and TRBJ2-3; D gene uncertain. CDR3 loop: CAIRTVPSTDTQYF. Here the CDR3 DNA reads TGTGCAATTCGGACCGTTCCTAGCACAGATACGCAGTATTTT.